The next 4 T cell receptor beta chains were all read from a single sample in a study of T cell repertoires in cytomegalovirus infection. Their specific antigens are unknown. TCRdb re-called the reads through MiXCR, storing one row per CDR3 protein. The table lists about 920,000 distinct CDR3 sequences, around a third of them singletons. The material sequenced was cultured CD8+ T cells from PBMCs, taken from culture after CMV antigen stimulation. The receptor source for this set is a human donor in good health (CMV status not recorded). Some clones in this sample may be carry-over from other donors' samples.

V is TRBV19 and J is TRBJ2-1; maybe TRBD1 (6 bases). V gave up 3 bases and J gave up 4 bases, with 25 bases separating them. Germline CDR1 and CDR2: LNHDA and SQIVND (reference sequence). The CDR3 sequence is 19 residues long. CDR3: CASSMDSLGNSRWYNEQFF. The CDR3 DNA follows: TGTGCCAGTAGTATGGACAGTCTGGGAAATAGCCGATGGTACAATGAGCAGTTCTTC.

The CDR3 region has the DNA TGTGCCAGCAGCCCCGCCGGGATCGAGGAGACCCAGTACTTC. Translated, it gives CASSPAGIEETQYF. The chain couples TRBV27 to TRBJ2-5; tentatively, D is TRBD2 (5 bases). Trimming removed 6 bases from V and 5 bases from J, with 16 bases in between. This CDR3 has 14 amino acids. The germline CDR1 and CDR2 sequences are MNHEY and SMNVEV (reference sequence).

The rearrangement uses TRBV28 and TRBJ1-5, with a possible D match to TRBD1 (5 bases). V lost 2 bases, J lost 1 base, and 12 bases lay in between. The CDR3 has 16 residues. Germline V gene data show CDR1 as MDHEN and CDR2 as SYDVKM. The CDR3 coding sequence is TGTGCCAGCAGTTTAAAGACAGCAGTAAGCAATCAGCCCCAGCATTTT. This sequence encodes CASSLKTAVSNQPQHF. The full variable domain, its missing parts supplied by reference TRBV28 and TRBJ1-5, is DVKVTQSSRYLVKRTGEKVFLECVQDMDHENMFWYRQDPGLGLRLIYFSYDVKMKEKGDIPEGYSVSREKKERFSLILESASTNQTSMYLCASSLKTAVSNQPQHFGDGTRLSIL.

This clonotype was picked up a small number of times. The chain recombines TRBV6-1 with TRBJ1-1; D is perhaps TRBD1 (5 bases). V was cut by 2 bases and J by 4 bases, with 17 bases left in between. The CDR3 loop spans 16 amino acids. Germline V gives CDR1 MNHNS, CDR2 SASEGT. CDR3: CASSEPPLGAATEAFF. The CDR3 DNA reads as TGTGCCAGCAGTGAACCCCCACTCGGGGCTGCCACTGAAGCTTTCTTT.